This T cell receptor (beta chain) was observed in a study of blood T cell repertoires in COVID-19 (dated by TCRdb to 2019 to 2021). A note on the overall study: Samples covering the acute and convalescent phases of COVID-19 were provided by collaborators in the United States, Italy and Spain. The prospective study material was composed of cDNA or gDNA derived from T cells, B-cell-depleted T cells, or PBMCs. Deeply sampled blood TCRbeta repertoires from subjects exposed to, actively infected with, or recovered from COVID-19 were included in the dataset. The repertoires were released in a freely available public database intended as a resource for research on the immune response to SARS-CoV-2. The samples were drawn from the first 160 participants of the ongoing ImmuneRACE study and from 1,200 or so subjects provided by 6 global collaborators. Nearly every sample came with metadata listing a de-identified subject ID, COVID-19 status, age in years and sex. HLA class I and class II types, where available, came from metadata supplied by the sample provider rather than from assay-based typing.

TCRbeta CDR3 regions were amplified from genomic DNA by means of the immunoSEQ Assay, a bias-controlled multiplex PCR. The authors' analysis ran thus. Within the assay, amplification of reference gene primers was used to estimate how many nucleated cells each sample contained. Sequence reads were collapsed and filtered to measure the absolute abundance of every unique TCRbeta CDR3 rearrangement. For each sample, productive Simpson clonality was calculated as the square root of Simpson's diversity index over productive rearrangements. Drawn from immuneACCESS, this table holds only the in-frame rearrangements with V and J called that TCRdb kept. Clones are partly lost; checked studies trace under half to an unresolved V gene and leave the rest unexplained. D and trimming come from the DNA, and the V and J calls and clone size come from that table. The sample table records about 91,000 clones; roughly 88% of these occur just once. The ten largest clonotypes hold roughly 8.1% of the sample.

A remark on this clone: The antigen it binds to is not known. No base quality values were provided; no much bigger clone lies one nucleotide off. This sample includes further DNA sequences coding for the same CDR3.

Whole blood was collected in K2EDTA tubes by collaborating institutions according to the institutions' own protocols. Collaborator samples were shipped for TCRbeta analysis as frozen whole blood, isolated PBMCs, or DNA extracted from either sample type. Taken from cysteine to phenylalanine, the CDR3 has 15 residues. Only the CDR3 region is kept as DNA, spanning 45 bases read in frame from base 1. CDR1 and CDR2, per the germline V gene, are KGHSH and LQKENI. At the junction V is shortened by 2 bases and J by 4 bases; bases outside the gene matches: 3. Overall results and qualifications from the work: How much clinical and demographic metadata was included differed by source and by participant, and the metadata was provided uncurated.

The sample taken for sequencing was peripheral blood. This receptor was identified in a woman in her 70s with acute or convalescent COVID-19. Recombination connected TRBV18 to TRBJ2-1, with 9 central nucleotides matching TRBD2. The nucleotide sequence reads as follows: TGTGCCAGCTCACCATTAGCGGGGGAATACAATGAGCAGTTCTTC. The encoded protein is CASSPLAGEYNEQFF.